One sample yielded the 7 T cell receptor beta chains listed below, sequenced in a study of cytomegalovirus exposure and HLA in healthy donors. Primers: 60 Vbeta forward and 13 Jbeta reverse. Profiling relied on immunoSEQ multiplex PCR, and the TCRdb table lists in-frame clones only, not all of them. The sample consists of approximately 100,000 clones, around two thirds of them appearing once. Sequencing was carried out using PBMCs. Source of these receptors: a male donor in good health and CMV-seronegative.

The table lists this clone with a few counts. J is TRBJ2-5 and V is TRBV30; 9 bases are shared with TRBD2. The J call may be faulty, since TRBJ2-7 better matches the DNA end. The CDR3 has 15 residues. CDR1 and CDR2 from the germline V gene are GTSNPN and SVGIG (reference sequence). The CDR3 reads CAWSGILAGSYEQYF. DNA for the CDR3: TGTGCCTGGAGTGGTATCCTAGCGGGAAGCTACGAGCAGTACTTC.

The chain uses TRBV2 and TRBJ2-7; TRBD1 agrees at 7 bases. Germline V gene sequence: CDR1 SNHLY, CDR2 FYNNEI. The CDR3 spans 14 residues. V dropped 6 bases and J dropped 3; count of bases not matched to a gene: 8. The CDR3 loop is CASSQGQLSYEQYF. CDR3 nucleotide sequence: TGTGCCAGCAGCCAGGGACAGCTGAGCTACGAGCAGTACTTC.

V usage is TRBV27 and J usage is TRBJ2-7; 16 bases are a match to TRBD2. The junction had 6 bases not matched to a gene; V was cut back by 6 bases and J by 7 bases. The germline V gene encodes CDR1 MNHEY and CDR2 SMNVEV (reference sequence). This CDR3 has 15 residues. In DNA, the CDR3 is TGTGCCAGCAGCTCCGGGACTAGCGGGAGGGAAGAGCAGTACTTC. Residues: CASSSGTSGREEQYF.

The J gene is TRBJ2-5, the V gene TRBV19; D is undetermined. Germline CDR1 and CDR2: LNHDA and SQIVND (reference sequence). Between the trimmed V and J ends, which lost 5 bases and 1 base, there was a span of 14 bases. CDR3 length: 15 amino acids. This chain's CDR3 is CASSFRLSSQETQYF. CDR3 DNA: TGTGCCAGTAGTTTTCGACTGAGCTCCCAAGAGACCCAGTACTTC.

The CDR3 loop is CASSPLGQRDQETQYF. DNA of the CDR3: TGTGCCAGCAGTCCCCTCGGGCAGCGGGACCAAGAGACCCAGTACTTC. V usage is TRBV27 and J usage is TRBJ2-5, with D tentatively TRBD2 (6 bases). This CDR3 is built from 16 residues. The V and J ends lost 5 bases and 0 bases respectively, with 16 bases between them. Germline CDR1 is MNHEY and CDR2 is SMNVEV (reference sequence).

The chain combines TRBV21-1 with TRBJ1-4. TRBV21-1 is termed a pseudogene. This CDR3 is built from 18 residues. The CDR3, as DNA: TGTGCCAGCAGCCTTCCACCCGCGGGACGACAACTTAATGAAAAACTGTTTTTT. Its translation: CASSLPPAGRQLNEKLFF.

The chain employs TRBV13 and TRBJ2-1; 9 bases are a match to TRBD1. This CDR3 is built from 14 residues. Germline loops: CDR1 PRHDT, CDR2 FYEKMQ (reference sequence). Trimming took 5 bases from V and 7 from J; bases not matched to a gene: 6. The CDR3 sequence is CASSHRGLANEQFF. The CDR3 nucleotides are TGTGCCAGCAGCCACAGGGGGCTAGCAAATGAGCAGTTCTTC.